This T cell receptor (beta chain) appears in the sequencing data of a study of blood T cell repertoires in COVID-19. CDR3 size: 11 residues. V lost 4 bases and J lost 5, with 4 bases in between. Germline assignment: CDR1 SNHLY and CDR2 FYNNEI. In the study's own analysis: Reference gene primer amplification gave nucleated cell count estimates. Assay: immunoSEQ multiplex PCR; the TCRdb copy retains only in-frame clones and omits some. The DNA was the basis for D and trimming; V, J and clone size are from that table. Among roughly 150,000 clones, 87% were seen once, and the ten largest hold about 5%. The chain links TRBV2 to TRBJ2-3; D uncertain. Sample: peripheral blood. The sequence came from a human donor in a cohort sampled during active COVID-19. The CDR3 loop is CASSVRDTQYF. DNA for the CDR3: TGTGCCAGCAGTGTGCGAGATACGCAGTATTTT.